In its sample, the clone carrying this T cell receptor (beta chain) was seen many times. The sample is drawn from a study of T cells in Graves' hyperthyroidism and ophthalmopathy. TCR beta CDR3 regions were amplified from RNA. The HTBI primer set drove a first-round RT-PCR of the TCR CDR3. MiXCR, run by TCRdb on the multiplex PCR reads, gives a single entry per CDR3 protein. The sample gives roughly 600,000 distinct CDR3 sequences, 13% to 15% of which show up once; around 13% is in the top ten. This CDR3 comprises 16 residues. Germline loops: CDR1 MNHNY, CDR2 SVGAGI (reference sequence). Trimming removed 2 bases from V and 4 bases from J; junction bases left unmatched: 8.

This TCR derives from a woman aged 45 to 65 with Graves' ophthalmopathy. The chain couples TRBV6-6 to TRBJ2-5, with 9 bases that match TRBD1. Sample: blood. In DNA form, the CDR3 reads TGTGCCAGCAGTTACGGAACAGGGGGCCGGGCAGAGACCCAGTACTTC. This translates into CASSYGTGGRAETQYF.